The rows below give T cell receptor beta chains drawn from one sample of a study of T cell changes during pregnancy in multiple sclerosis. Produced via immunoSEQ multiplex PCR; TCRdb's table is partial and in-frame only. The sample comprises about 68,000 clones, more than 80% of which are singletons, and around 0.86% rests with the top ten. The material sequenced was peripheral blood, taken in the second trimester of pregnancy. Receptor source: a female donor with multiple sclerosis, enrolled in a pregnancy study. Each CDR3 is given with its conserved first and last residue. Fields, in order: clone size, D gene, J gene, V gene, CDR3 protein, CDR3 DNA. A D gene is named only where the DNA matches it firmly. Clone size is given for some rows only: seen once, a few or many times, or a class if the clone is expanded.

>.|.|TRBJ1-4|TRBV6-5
CASSYSTGFGEKLFF
TGTGCCAGCAGTTACTCGACAGGATTTGGGGAAAAACTGTTTTTT
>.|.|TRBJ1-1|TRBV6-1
CASSERGLEAFF
TGTGCCAGCAGTGAAAGGGGCCTTGAAGCTTTCTTT
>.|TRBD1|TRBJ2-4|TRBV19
CASQGQGVGKNIQYF
TGTGCCAGCCAAGGTCAGGGGGTTGGCAAAAACATTCAGTACTTC
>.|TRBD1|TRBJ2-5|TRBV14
CASSSPGTGAETQYF
TGTGCCAGCAGCAGTCCCGGGACAGGAGCCGAGACCCAGTACTTC
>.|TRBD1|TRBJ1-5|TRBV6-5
CASSRAGQRNQPQHF
TGTGCCAGCAGTCGGGCGGGACAGCGGAATCAGCCCCAGCATTTT
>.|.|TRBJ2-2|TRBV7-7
CASSSQGPGELFF
TGTGCCAGCAGCTCACAGGGACCCGGGGAGCTGTTTTTT
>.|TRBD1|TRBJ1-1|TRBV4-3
CASSQDLLGTGGNTEAFF
TGCGCCAGCAGCCAAGATCTTCTGGGGACAGGGGGTAACACTGAAGCTTTCTTT
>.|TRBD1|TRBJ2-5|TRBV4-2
CASSQDLGTDQETQYF
TGTGCCAGCAGCCAAGATCTCGGGACAGACCAAGAGACCCAGTACTTC
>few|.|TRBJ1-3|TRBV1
CTSRSTRSGNTIYF
TGCACCAGCAGATCCACCCGGTCCGGAAACACCATATATTTT
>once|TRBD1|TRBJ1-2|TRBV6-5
CASGNRGPDVGYTF
TGTGCCAGCGGGAACAGGGGGCCCGACGTAGGCTACACCTTC
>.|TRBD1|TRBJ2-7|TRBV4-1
CASSPAGGYEQYF
TGCGCCAGCAGCCCCGCAGGGGGCTACGAGCAGTACTTC
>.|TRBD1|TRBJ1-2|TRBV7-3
CASSLGTGFGYTF
TGTGCCAGCAGCTTAGGGACAGGCTTTGGCTACACCTTC
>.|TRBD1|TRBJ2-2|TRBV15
CATSRLGGRGPVGELFF
TGTGCCACCAGCCGGCTTGGTGGCAGGGGGCCCGTCGGGGAGCTGTTTTTT
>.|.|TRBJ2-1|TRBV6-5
CASRPTSTYNEQFF
TGTGCCAGCAGGCCAACTAGTACCTACAATGAGCAGTTCTTC
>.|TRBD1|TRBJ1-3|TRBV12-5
CASGLIQGAYNTIYF
TGTGCTAGTGGTTTGATCCAGGGGGCCTATAACACCATATATTTT
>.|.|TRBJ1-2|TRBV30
CACKAGKGVHGYTF
TGTGCCTGCAAAGCGGGGAAGGGAGTACATGGCTACACCTTC